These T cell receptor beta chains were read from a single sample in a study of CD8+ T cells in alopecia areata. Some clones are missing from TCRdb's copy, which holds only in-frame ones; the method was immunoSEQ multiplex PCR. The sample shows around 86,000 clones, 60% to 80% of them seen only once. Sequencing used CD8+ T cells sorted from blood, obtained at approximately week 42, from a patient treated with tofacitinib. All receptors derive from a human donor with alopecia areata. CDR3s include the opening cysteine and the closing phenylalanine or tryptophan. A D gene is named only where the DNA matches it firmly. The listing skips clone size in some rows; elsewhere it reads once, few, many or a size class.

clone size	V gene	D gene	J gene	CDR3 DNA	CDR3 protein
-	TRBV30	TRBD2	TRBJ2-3	TGTGCCTGGAGTGAGGGAGGGAGGACAGATACGCAGTATTTT	CAWSEGGRTDTQYF
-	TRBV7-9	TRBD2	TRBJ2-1	TGTGCCAGCAGCCTCGGGACTAGCGGGGGCAATGAGCAGTTCTTC	CASSLGTSGGNEQFF
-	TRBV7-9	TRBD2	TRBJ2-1	TGTGCCAGCAGCTTACTAGCGGGCTACAATGAGCAGTTCTTC	CASSLLAGYNEQFF
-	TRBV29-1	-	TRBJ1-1	TGCAGCCTCCAGGCGGCAGGGGCGTTTGACACTGAAGCTTTCTTT	CSLQAAGAFDTEAFF
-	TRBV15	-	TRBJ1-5	TGTGCCACCAGCAGGGTTCTGGGTCAGCCCCAGCATTTT	CATSRVLGQPQHF
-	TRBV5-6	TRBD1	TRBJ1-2	TGTGCCAGCAGCCCCAACAGGGGCACTAACTATGGCTACACCTTC	CASSPNRGTNYGYTF
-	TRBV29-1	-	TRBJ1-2	TGCAGCGTTGAAGCGGCCAGGGCCGCCTATGGCTACACCTTC	CSVEAARAAYGYTF
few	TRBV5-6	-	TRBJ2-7	TGTGCCAGCAGCTTGGTCCCGAGGGACGAGCAGTACTTC	CASSLVPRDEQYF
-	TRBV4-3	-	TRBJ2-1	TGCGCCAGCAGCCGGTTCGTACTGGGGAGTGAGTCCTACAATGAGCAGTTCTTC	CASSRFVLGSESYNEQFF
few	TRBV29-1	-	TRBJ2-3	TGCAGCGTTGATGAAGACAGGCCTACGCAGTATTTT	CSVDEDRPTQYF
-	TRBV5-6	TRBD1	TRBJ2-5	TGTGCCAGCATCGACCAGGACAGGCCCCAAGAGACCCAGTACTTC	CASIDQDRPQETQYF
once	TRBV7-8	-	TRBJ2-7	TGTGCCAGCAGCCTAGGGTCCACAGGATCCTACGAGCAGTACTTC	CASSLGSTGSYEQYF
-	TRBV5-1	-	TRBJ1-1	TGCGCCAGCAGCTCTCAGGGGTTAACGACTGAAGCTTTCTTT	CASSSQGLTTEAFF
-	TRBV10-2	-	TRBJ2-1	TGCGCCAGCGGGGAGGATGAGCAGTTCTTC	CASGEDEQFF
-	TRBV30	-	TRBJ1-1	TGTGCCTGGAACCAGGGCAACACTGAAGCTTTCTTT	CAWNQGNTEAFF
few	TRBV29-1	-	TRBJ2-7	TGCAGCGTTGTCATAGGTGAGCAGTACTTC	CSVVIGEQYF